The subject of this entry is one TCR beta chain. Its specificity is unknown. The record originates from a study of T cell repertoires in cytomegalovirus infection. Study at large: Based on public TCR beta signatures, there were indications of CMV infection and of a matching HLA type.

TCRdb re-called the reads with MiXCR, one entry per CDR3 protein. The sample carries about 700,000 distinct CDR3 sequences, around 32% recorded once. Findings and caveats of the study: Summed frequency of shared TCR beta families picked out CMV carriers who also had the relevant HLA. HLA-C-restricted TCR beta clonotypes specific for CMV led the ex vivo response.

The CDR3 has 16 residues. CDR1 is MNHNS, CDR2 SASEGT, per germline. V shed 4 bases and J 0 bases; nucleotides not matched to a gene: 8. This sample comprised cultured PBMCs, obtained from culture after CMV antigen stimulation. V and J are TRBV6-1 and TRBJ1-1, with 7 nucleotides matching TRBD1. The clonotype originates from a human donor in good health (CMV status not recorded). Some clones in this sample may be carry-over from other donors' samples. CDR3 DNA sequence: TGTGCCAGCAGTGGGACAGGCAAACTTATGAACACTGAAGCTTTCTTT. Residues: CASSGTGKLMNTEAFF.